The 3 T cell receptor beta chains reported below all come from one sample, sequenced in a study of blood T cells in healthy people across ages. Using a J-beta primer mix together with a sample-barcoded 5' primer, a second PCR was run for roughly 6 to 11 cycles. MiXCR, run by TCRdb on the 5' RACE reads, gives a single entry per CDR3 protein. The sample contains approximately 780,000 distinct CDR3 sequences, more than 25% of which appear only once. These same records also appear under a second study, on T cells of mothers and their children.

Source material: blood. The receptors derive from a boy younger than 18 in good health.

The V gene is TRBV29-1, the J gene TRBJ2-6; no firm D call. Germline V gives CDR1 SQVTM, CDR2 ANQGSEA. This CDR3 has 14 amino acids. CDR3 bases: TGCAGTATACAGTCAAACTCTGGGGCCAACGTCCTGACTTTC. Its translation is CSIQSNSGANVLTF.

This clonotype was found a few times. The chain uses TRBV20-1 and TRBJ1-1; D unresolved. The V end was cut by 6 bases, the J end by 5 bases, with 13 bases between. Germline loops: CDR1 DFQATT, CDR2 SNEGSKA (reference sequence). The CDR3 is 12 residues long. The CDR3 spells CSADPLGTEAFF. The CDR3 bases are TGCAGTGCAGATCCCCTGGGGACTGAAGCTTTCTTT.

This rearrangement joins TRBV13 to TRBJ2-5; D uncertain. V dropped 5 bases and J dropped 3 bases, with 10 bases sitting between them. The CDR3 consists of 13 residues. CDR1 and CDR2 from the germline V gene are PRHDT and FYEKMQ (reference sequence). The CDR3 region has the DNA TGTGCCAGCAGCGCCCCCCGTGAAGAGACCCAGTACTTC. It is translated as CASSAPREETQYF.